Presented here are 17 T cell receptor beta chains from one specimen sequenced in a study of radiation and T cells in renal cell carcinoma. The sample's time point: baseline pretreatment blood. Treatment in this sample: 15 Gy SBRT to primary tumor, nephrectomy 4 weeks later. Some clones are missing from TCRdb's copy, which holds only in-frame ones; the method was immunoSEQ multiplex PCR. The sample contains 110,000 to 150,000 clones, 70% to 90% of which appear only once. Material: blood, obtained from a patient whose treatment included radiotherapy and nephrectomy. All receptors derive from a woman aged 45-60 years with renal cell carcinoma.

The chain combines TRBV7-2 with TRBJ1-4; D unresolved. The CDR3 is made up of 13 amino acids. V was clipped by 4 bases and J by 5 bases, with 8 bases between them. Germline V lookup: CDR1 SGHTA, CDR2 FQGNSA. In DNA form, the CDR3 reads TGTGCCAGCAGCTCCGGATTAAATGAAAAACTGTTTTTT. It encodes CASSSGLNEKLFF.

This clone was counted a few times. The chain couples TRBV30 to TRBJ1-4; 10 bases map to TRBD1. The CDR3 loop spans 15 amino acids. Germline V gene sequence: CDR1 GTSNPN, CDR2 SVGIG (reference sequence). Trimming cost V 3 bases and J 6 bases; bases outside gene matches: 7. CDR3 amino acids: CAWRGGQGIDEKLFF. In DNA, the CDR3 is TGTGCCTGGAGAGGGGGACAGGGGATCGATGAAAAACTGTTTTTT.

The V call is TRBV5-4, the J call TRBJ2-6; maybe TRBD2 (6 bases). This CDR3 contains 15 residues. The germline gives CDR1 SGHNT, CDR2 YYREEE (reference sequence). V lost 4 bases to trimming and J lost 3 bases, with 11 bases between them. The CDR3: CASSTAGSGANVLTF. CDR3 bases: TGTGCCAGCAGCACCGCCGGGAGTGGGGCCAACGTCCTGACTTTC.

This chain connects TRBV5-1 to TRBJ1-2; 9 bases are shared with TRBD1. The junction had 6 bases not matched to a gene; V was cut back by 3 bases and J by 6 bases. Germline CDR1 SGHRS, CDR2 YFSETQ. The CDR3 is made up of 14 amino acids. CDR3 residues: CASSSGTGQDGYTF. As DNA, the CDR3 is TGCGCCAGCAGCTCAGGGACAGGGCAGGATGGCTACACCTTC.

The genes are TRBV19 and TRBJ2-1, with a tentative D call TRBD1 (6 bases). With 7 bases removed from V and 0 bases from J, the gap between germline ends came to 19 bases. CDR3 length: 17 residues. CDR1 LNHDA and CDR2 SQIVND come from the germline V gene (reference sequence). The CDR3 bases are TGTGCCAGTACTCGAAAGATTCAGGGGCGCTCCTACAATGAGCAGTTCTTC. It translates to CASTRKIQGRSYNEQFF.

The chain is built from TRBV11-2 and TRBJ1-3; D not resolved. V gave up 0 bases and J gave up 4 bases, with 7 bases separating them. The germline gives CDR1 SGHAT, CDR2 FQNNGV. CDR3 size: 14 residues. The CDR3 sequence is CASSLDYQGNTIYF. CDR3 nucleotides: TGTGCCAGCAGCTTAGATTACCAGGGAAACACCATATATTTT.

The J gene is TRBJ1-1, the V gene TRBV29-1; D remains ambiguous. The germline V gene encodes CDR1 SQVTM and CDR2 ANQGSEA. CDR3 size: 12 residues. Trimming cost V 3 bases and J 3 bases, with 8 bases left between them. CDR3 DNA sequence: TGCAGCGTTGACCGTAGGGACACTGAAGCTTTCTTT. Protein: CSVDRRDTEAFF.

This CDR3 reads CASSPGRNTEAFF. The CDR3 nucleotides read TGTGCCAGCAGCCCGGGACGGAACACTGAAGCTTTCTTT. The genes are TRBV7-6 and TRBJ1-1, with D possibly being TRBD1 (5 bases). From germline, CDR1 is SGHVS and CDR2 FNYEAQ. This CDR3 is 13 amino acids long. The ends were cut back, 5 bases at V and 1 base at J, with 8 bases in the middle.

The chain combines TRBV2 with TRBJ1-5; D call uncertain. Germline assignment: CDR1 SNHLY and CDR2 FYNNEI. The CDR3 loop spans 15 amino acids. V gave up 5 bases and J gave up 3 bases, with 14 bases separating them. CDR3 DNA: TGTGCCAGCAGTCGGAATGAACAGTTCAATCAGCCCCAGCATTTT. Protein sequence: CASSRNEQFNQPQHF.

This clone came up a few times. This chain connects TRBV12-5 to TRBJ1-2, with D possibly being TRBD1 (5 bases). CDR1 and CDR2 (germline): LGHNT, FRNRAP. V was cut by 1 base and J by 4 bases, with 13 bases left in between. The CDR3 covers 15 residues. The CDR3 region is CASGLGGGGLYGYTF. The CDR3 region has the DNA TGTGCTAGTGGTTTGGGCGGGGGAGGTCTCTATGGCTACACCTTC.

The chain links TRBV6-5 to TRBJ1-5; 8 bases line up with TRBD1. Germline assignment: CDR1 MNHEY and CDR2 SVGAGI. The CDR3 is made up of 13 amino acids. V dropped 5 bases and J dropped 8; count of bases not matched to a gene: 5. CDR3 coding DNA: TGTGCCAGCAGTCGCGGACAGGGAGAGCCCCAGCATTTT. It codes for CASSRGQGEPQHF.

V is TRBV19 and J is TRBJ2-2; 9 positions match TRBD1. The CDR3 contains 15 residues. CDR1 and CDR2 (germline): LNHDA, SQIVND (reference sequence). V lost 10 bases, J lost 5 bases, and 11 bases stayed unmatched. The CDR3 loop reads CATEYRGQGTGELFF. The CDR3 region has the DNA TGTGCCACTGAGTACCGGGGACAGGGTACCGGGGAGCTGTTTTTT.

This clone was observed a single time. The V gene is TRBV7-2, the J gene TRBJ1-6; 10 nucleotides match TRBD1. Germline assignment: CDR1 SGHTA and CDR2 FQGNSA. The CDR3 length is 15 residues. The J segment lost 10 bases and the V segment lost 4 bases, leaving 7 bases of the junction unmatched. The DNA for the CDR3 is TGTGCCAGCAGCTCGGAGACAGGGGGCATCTCACCCCTCCACTTT. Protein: CASSSETGGISPLHF.

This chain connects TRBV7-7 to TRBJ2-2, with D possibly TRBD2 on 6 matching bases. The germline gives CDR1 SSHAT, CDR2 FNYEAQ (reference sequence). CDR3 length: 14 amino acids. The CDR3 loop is CAASRGFNTGELFF. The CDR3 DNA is TGTGCTGCTTCTCGGGGGTTTAACACCGGGGAGCTGTTTTTT.

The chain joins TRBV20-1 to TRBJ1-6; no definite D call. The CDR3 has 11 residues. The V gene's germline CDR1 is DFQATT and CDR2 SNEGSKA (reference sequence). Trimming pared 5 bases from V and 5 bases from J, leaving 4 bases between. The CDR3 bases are TGCAGTGCTGCGGATAATTCACCCCTCCACTTT. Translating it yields CSAADNSPLHF.

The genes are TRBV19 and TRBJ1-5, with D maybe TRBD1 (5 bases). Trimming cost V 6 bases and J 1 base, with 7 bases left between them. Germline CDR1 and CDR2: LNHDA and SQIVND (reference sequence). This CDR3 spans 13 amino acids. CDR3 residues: CASRQVSNQPQHF. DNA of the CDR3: TGTGCCAGTAGACAGGTGAGCAATCAGCCCCAGCATTTT.

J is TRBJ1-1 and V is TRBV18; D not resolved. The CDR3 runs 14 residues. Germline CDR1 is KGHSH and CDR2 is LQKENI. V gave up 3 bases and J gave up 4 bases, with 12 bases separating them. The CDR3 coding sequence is TGTGCCAGCTCACCGGAGTCGGGAGGCACTGAAGCTTTCTTT. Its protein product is CASSPESGGTEAFF.